This entry concerns a single T cell receptor beta chain. The CDR3 is 13 residues long. The V end was cut by 2 bases, the J end by 8 bases, with 9 bases between. Germline values: CDR1 MNHEY, CDR2 SMNVEV (reference sequence). This record belongs to a study of control samples from healthy donors and cancer patients. Produced via immunoSEQ multiplex PCR; TCRdb's table is partial and in-frame only. The data show over 150,000 clones, approximately 96% seen once. The source is a man in his forties in good health. The sample taken for sequencing was blood. This rearrangement joins TRBV27 to TRBJ1-4; no reliable D call. The CDR3 DNA reads TGTGCCAGCAGTTTACGGCCTGTGGAAAAACTGTTTTTT. Translated: CASSLRPVEKLFF.